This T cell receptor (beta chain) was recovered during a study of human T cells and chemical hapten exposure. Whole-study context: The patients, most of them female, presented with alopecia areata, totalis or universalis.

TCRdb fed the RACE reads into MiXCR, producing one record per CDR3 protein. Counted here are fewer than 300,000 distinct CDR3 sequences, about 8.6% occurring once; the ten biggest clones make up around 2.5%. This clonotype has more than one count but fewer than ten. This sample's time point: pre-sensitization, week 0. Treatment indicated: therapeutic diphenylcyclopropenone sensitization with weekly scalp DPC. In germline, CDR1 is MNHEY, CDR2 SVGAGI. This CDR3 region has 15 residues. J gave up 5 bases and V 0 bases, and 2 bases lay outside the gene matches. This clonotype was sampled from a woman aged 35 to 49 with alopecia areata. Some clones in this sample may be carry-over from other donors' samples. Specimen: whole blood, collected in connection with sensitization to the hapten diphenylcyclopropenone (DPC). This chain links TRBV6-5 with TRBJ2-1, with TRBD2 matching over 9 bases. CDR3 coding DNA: TGTGCCAGCAGTTACTCGACTAGCGGCCACAATGAGCAGTTCTTC. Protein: CASSYSTSGHNEQFF.